This TCR beta chain was sequenced for a study of blood T cells in healthy people across ages. This clonotype appeared a single time. The antigen is not known. Findings and caveats of the study: The donors' CMV status was not determined, possibly confounding changes in expanded clonotypes. More naive CD4+ cells and higher diversity were found in long-lived than in aged donors.

A second PCR of about 6 to 12 cycles used a sample-barcoded 5' primer and a J-beta primer mix. A template-switch adaptor containing 12 random nucleotides labeled each cDNA molecule. TCRdb re-called the 5' RACE reads with MiXCR, one entry per CDR3 protein. The data contain around 970,000 distinct CDR3 sequences, 51% of them seen just once; the ten biggest clones take up around a fifth. The CDR3 contains 13 residues. The germline V gene has CDR1 MNHNS and CDR2 SASEGT. V gave up 0 bases and J gave up 7 bases, with 7 bases separating them. The chain carries TRBV6-1 and TRBJ1-5; D remains ambiguous. This sequence was found in an older woman in good health. Material for sequencing was blood. Here the CDR3 DNA reads TGTGCCAGCAGTGAAGCGCTTTGGCAGCCCCAGCATTTT. Protein product: CASSEALWQPQHF.